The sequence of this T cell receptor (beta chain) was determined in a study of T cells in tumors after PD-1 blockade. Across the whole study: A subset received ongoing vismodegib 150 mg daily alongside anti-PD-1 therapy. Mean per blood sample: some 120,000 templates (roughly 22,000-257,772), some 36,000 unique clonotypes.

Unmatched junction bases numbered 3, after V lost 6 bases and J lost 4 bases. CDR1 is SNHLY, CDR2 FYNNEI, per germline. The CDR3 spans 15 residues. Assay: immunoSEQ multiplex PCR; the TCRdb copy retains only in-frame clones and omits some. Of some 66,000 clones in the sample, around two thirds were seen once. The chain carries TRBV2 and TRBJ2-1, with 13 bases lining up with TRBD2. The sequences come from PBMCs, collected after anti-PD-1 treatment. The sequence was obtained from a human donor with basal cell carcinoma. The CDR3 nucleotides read TGTGCCAGCAGGGGGACTAGCGGGAATTACAATGAGCAGTTCTTC. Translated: CASRGTSGNYNEQFF. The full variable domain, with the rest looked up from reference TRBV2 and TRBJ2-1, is EPEVTQTPSHQVTQMGQEVILRCVPISNHLYFYWYRQILGQKVEFLVSFYNNEISEKSEIFDDQFSVERPDGSNFTLKIRSTKLEDSAMYFCASRGTSGNYNEQFFGPGTRLTVL.